This T cell receptor (beta chain) was sequenced during a study of CD8 T cells in cerebrospinal fluid in Alzheimer's disease. Judged by frequency, this clonotype is large (0.1 to 1%). TCRdb re-called the 10x single-cell sequencing reads and shows each CDR3 protein once, DNA omitted. This sample's table has some 1,400 distinct CDR3 sequences. In germline, CDR1 is MNHEY, CDR2 SVGEGT. This CDR3 has 17 amino acids. This sequence was found in a human donor with mild cognitive impairment. This chain uses TRBV6-2 or TRBV6-3 with TRBJ2-5; the D gene TCRdb calls, TRBD1, cannot be checked with no DNA. Sequenced sample: cerebrospinal fluid. Here the CDR3 reads CASSYPPGTGGLVTQYF.